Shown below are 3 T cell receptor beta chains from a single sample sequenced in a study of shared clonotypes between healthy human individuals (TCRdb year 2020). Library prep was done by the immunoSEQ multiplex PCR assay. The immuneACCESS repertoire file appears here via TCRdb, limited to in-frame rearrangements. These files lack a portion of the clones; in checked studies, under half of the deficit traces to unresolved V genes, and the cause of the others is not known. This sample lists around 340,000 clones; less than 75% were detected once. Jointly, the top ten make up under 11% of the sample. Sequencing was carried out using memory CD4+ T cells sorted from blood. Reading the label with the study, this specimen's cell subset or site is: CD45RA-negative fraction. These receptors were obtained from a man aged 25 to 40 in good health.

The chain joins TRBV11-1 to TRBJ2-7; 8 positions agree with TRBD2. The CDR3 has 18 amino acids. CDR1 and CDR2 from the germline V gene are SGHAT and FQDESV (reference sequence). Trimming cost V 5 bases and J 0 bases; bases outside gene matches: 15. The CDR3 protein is CASSHPGTSGPFSYEQYF. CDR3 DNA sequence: TGTGCCAGCAGCCATCCCGGGACTAGTGGCCCTTTCTCCTACGAGCAGTACTTC.

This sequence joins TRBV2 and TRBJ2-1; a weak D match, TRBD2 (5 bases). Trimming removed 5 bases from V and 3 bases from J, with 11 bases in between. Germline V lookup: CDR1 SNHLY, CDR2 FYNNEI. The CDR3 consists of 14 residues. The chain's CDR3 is CASSLLTSYNEQFF. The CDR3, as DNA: TGTGCCAGCAGTCTACTAACTAGCTACAATGAGCAGTTCTTC. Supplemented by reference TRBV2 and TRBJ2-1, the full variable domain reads EPEVTQTPSHQVTQMGQEVILRCVPISNHLYFYWYRQILGQKVEFLVSFYNNEISEKSEIFDDQFSVERPDGSNFTLKIRSTKLEDSAMYFCASSLLTSYNEQFFGPGTRLTVL.

CDR3: CASSTQGGLSSYNEQFF. The CDR3 nucleotides are TGTGCCAGTAGTACGCAGGGTGGGCTTAGCTCCTACAATGAGCAGTTCTTC. V and J are TRBV19 and TRBJ2-1; D might be TRBD1 (5 bases). The V and J ends lost 4 bases and 0 bases respectively, with 16 bases between them. Germline V gene lookup returns CDR1 LNHDA and CDR2 SQIVND (reference sequence). The CDR3 sequence is 17 residues long.